This T cell receptor (beta chain) was recorded in a study of T cells after yellow fever vaccination. Study in general: Where fractions had low cell numbers, libraries were prepared from them with the SMART-Seq v4 Ultra Low Input RNA kit.

Study findings and constraints: Although the secondary response was weaker, it peaked faster, at day 5 versus 15. Among primary-vaccination clones, most reappeared after the booster, at 96% for CD4 and about 90% for CD8.

5'RACE template switching generated TCR cDNA, adding a universal primer site and UMIs. TCRdb passed the 5' RACE reads through MiXCR, listing each CDR3 protein once. The table includes 250,000 to 350,000 distinct CDR3 sequences, around 10% detected once. The CDR3 runs to 13 residues. V was clipped by 7 bases and J by 5 bases; unmatched bases: 5. CDR1 SGHVS and CDR2 FNYEAQ come from the germline V gene. This clonotype was observed many times. As yet, its antigen is unknown. The source is a man between 18 and 35 years old who received the YFV17D yellow fever vaccine. The chain links TRBV7-6 to TRBJ2-5, with 9 bases fitting TRBD2. This material consisted of CD4+ T cells sorted from PBMCs, taken 5 days after the yellow fever booster vaccination. In DNA form, the CDR3 reads TGTGCCAGCACCATAGCGGGGGTTGAGACCCAGTACTTC. Its protein product is CASTIAGVETQYF.